This TCR beta chain was documented in a study of T cells after yellow fever vaccination. The TCR cDNA carried a universal primer site and UMIs from 5'RACE template switching. TCRdb re-called the 5' RACE reads through MiXCR, storing one row per CDR3 protein. The sample consists of 300,000 to 350,000 distinct CDR3 sequences, around 8.1% of them appearing once. This CDR3 is 15 amino acids long. Looked up from germline, CDR1 is SGHTA and CDR2 is FQGNSA. V gave up 7 bases and J gave up 2 bases, with 12 bases separating them. The genes are TRBV7-2 and TRBJ2-6, with D hard to call. This clonotype was sampled from a man aged 18-30 years who received the YFV17D yellow fever vaccine. Sequencing used PBMCs, obtained approximately 40 days after the first yellow fever vaccination. CDR3 amino acids: CASTPQAAGANVLTF. The CDR3 nucleotides are TGTGCCAGCACCCCCCAGGCGGCTGGGGCCAACGTCCTGACTTTC.